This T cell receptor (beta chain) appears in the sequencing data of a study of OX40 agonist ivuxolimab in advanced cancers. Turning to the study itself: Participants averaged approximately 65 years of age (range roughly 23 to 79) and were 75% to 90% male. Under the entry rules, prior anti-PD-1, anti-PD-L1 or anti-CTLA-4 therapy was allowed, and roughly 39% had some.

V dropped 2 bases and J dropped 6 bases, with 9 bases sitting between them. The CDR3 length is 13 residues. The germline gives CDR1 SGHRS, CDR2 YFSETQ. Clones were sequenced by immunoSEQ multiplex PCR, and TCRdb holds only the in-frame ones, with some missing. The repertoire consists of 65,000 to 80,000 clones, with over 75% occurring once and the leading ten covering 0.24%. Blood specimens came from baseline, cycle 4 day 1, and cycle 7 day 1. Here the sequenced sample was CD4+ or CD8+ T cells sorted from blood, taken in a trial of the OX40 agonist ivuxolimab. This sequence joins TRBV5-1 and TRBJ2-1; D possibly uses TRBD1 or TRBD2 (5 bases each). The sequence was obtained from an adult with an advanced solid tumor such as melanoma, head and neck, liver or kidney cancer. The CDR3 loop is CASSFGDRNEQFF. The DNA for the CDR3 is TGCGCCAGCAGCTTCGGGGACCGCAATGAGCAGTTCTTC.